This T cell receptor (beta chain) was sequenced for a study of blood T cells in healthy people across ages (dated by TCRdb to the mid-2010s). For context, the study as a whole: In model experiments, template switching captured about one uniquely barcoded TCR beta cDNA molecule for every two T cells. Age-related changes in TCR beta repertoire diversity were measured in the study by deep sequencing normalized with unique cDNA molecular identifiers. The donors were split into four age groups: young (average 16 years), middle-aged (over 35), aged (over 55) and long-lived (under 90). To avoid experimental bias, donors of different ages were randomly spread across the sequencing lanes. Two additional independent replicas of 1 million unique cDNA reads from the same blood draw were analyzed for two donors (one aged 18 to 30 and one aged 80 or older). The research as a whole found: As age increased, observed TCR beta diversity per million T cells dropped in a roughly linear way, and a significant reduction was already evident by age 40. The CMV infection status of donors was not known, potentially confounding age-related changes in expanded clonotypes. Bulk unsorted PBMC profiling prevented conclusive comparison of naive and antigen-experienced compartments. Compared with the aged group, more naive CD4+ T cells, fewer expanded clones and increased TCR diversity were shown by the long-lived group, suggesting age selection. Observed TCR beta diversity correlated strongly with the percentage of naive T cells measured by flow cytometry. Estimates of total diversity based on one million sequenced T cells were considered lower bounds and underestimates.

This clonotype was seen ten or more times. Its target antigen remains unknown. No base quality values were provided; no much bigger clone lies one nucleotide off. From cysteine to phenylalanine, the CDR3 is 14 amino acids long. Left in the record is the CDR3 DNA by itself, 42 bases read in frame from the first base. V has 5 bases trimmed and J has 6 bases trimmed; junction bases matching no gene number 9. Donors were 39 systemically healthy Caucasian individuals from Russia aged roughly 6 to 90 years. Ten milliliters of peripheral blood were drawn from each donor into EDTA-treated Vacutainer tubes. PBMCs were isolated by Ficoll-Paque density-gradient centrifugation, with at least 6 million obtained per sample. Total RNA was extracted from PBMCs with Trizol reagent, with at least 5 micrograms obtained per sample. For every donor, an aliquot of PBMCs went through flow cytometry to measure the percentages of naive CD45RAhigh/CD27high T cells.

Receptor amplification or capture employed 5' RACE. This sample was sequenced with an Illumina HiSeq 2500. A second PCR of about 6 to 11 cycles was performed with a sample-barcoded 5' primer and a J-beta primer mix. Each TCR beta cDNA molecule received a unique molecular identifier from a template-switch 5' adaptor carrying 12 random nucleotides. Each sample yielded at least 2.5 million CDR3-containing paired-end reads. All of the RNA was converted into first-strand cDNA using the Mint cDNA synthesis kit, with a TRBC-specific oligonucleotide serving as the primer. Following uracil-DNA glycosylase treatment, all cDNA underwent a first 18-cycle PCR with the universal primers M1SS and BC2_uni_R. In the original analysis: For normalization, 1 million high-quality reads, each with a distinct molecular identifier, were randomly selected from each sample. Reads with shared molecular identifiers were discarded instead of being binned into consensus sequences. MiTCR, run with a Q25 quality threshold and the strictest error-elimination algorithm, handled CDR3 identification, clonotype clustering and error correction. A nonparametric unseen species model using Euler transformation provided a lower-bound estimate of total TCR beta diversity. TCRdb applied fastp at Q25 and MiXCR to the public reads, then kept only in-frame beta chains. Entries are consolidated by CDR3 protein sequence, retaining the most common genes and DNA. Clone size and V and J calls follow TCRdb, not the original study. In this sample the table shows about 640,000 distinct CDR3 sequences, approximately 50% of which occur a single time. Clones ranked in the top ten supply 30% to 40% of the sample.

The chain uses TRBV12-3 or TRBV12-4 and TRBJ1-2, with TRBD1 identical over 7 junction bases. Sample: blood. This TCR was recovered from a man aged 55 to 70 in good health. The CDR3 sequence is CASSSDRVRNGYTF. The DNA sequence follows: TGTGCCAGCAGTAGCGACAGGGTCAGGAATGGCTACACCTTC.